Reported below is one T cell receptor beta chain. Germline V gene data show CDR1 as KGHSH and CDR2 as LQKENI. V gave up 2 bases and J gave up 4 bases; unmatched junction bases: 7. The CDR3 totals 16 residues. The sample is drawn from a study of T cell changes during pregnancy in multiple sclerosis. Sequencing used immunoSEQ multiplex PCR; TCRdb keeps in-frame clones, though not all of them. The table has about 37,000 clones, approximately 91% seen once; the top ten hold about 0.43%. The sequencing used CD4+ T cells from peripheral blood mononuclear cells, collected in the third trimester of pregnancy. The chain recombines TRBV18 with TRBJ2-3, with 9 bases identical to TRBD2. This clonotype was sampled from a female donor in good health, enrolled as a control in a pregnancy study. The CDR3 sequence: CASSPAIAGVPDTQYF. The CDR3 DNA follows: TGTGCCAGCTCACCAGCCATAGCGGGAGTCCCAGATACGCAGTATTTT.